The sequence of this TCR beta chain was determined in a study of shared clonotypes between healthy human individuals. Overall study: The donor group consisted of two women and three men, aged 18 to 49.

Researchers divided each subset's genomic DNA evenly across several immunoSEQ plates. Produced via immunoSEQ multiplex PCR; TCRdb's table is partial and in-frame only. The repertoire includes about 330,000 clones, roughly 70% of them detected once, and about 9.4% sits in the top ten. Germline V CDR1 and CDR2: SGHNT, YYREEE (reference sequence). After removal of 6 bases from V and 4 bases from J, the junction contained 6 bases not matched to a gene. The length of the CDR3 is 14 residues. The clonotype originates from a man younger than 40 in good health. Sequencing was done on a sample of memory CD4+ T cells sorted from blood. The subset was: CD45RA-negative fraction. The V and J genes are TRBV5-4 and TRBJ2-3, with 9 bases matching TRBD2. DNA of the CDR3: TGTGCCAGCAACAGTAAGCGGGAGGCAGATACGCAGTATTTT. It specifies CASNSKREADTQYF.